A selection of T cell receptor beta chains follows, all from one sample in a study of cytomegalovirus exposure and HLA in healthy donors. Profiling relied on immunoSEQ multiplex PCR, and the TCRdb table lists in-frame clones only, not all of them. The sample has about 64,000 clones, less than 70% seen once. Sequenced input: PBMCs. Receptors were obtained from a woman in her fifties or sixties in good health and CMV-seronegative. CDR3s leave out the opening cysteine and the closing phenylalanine or tryptophan. The D gene is left open where the match is weak.

D gene,J gene,V gene,CDR3 protein
TRBD1,TRBJ2-7,TRBV9,ASSVGQGNYEQY
.,TRBJ1-1,TRBV19,ASSISLVATEAF
.,TRBJ2-7,TRBV5-6,ASSLDYTYEQY
.,TRBJ2-3,TRBV29-1,STDTDTQY
.,TRBJ1-2,TRBV6-5,ASSYSNGRAPLA
TRBD2,TRBJ2-1,TRBV2,ASTRLAGAYNEQF
TRBD2,TRBJ2-7,TRBV5-6,ASSRIAGGPQYDRYEQY
.,TRBJ1-2,TRBV14,ASRSGVGGVAGYT
TRBD2,TRBJ2-7,TRBV4-2,ASSQDGTSGSYEQY
TRBD2,TRBJ2-7,TRBV27,ASSLSGVGGYYEQY
.,TRBJ2-7,TRBV5-1,ASSLGGLLEQY
TRBD1,TRBJ2-5,TRBV4-1,ASSQGNRGETQY
TRBD1,TRBJ2-2,TRBV7-3,ASSSRLSGQGTGELF
TRBD2,TRBJ2-5,TRBV19,ASASSGRASGTQY
TRBD2,TRBJ2-7,TRBV29-1,SVEDLAGGIYEQY
.,TRBJ2-7,TRBV7-2,ASSPTILYEQY
.,TRBJ2-2,TRBV7-7,ASSLAQDRELF
.,TRBJ2-5,TRBV5-6,ASSWRETQY
TRBD1,TRBJ2-7,TRBV7-6,ASSKNGQGGSYEQY
TRBD2,.,TRBV5-6,ASSLGGSSYEQY
.,TRBJ1-1,TRBV5-4,ASSPTPDNTEAF
.,TRBJ2-1,TRBV7-2,ASSFSWNEQF
.,TRBJ2-7,TRBV4-2,ASSQDPPGGGRRDEQY
TRBD1,TRBJ2-7,TRBV7-3,ASSLRGRSGYEQY
.,TRBJ2-7,TRBV30,AWTGVYEQY
TRBD1,TRBJ2-5,TRBV29-1,SVIQRQGGEQY
TRBD1,TRBJ2-3,TRBV9,ASSYRTGIIADTQY
.,TRBJ2-3,TRBV10-3,AISESAGDTQY
.,TRBJ1-4,TRBV5-1,ASSLSGTGREKLF
.,TRBJ1-1,TRBV9,ASSSGHNTEAF
TRBD1,TRBJ2-7,TRBV7-2,ASSKDRVSVGQY
TRBD2,.,TRBV7-6,ASSPGYSGRSAYEQY
.,TRBJ2-5,TRBV2,ASRGREGETQY
TRBD1,TRBJ2-3,TRBV5-6,ASQNRGIDTQY
TRBD2,TRBJ2-5,TRBV18,ASSPPVSSGSRETQY
.,TRBJ1-5,TRBV2,ASSWAFNQPQH
TRBD1,TRBJ1-1,TRBV29-1,SLTGGGNGAF
.,TRBJ1-4,TRBV6-1,ATTGGTVNEKLF
.,TRBJ1-1,TRBV6-5,ASSYGPMNTEAF
.,TRBJ1-2,TRBV28,ASTNRVGGYT
TRBD1,TRBJ1-1,TRBV27,ASSSPDRGNTEAF
.,TRBJ2-4,TRBV7-9,ASSLGGDLAKNIQY
.,TRBJ2-5,TRBV14,ASSLLLGGSETQY
.,TRBJ1-2,TRBV2,ASKLQGLNYGYT
.,TRBJ1-1,TRBV29-1,SVDPEKNTEAF